Below, 27 T cell receptor beta chains from the same sample are listed, as sequenced in a study of cytomegalovirus exposure and HLA in healthy donors (dated by TCRdb to about 2017). Preparation of the library involved the immunoSEQ multiplex PCR assay. The multiplex PCR relied on a mix of 60 forward primers for TCR Vbeta segments and 13 reverse primers for TCR Jbeta segments. As stored in TCRdb, this immuneACCESS dataset retains in-frame rearrangements with V and J assigned. A fraction of the clones does not appear; measured against another copy, unresolved V genes explain less than half of the discrepancy, and the remainder lacks a known reason. This sample holds 180,000 or so clones; roughly 80% were observed only once. Of the sample, about 7.7% falls within the top ten clones. Material: PBMCs. Receptors originate from a woman aged 40 to 50 in good health and CMV-seropositive.

This chain links TRBV5-4 with TRBJ1-2; 8 bases are a match to TRBD1. Germline-derived CDR1 and CDR2 are SGHNT and YYREEE (reference sequence). Germline trimming cut 4 bases from V and 2 bases from J; bases unmatched to any gene: 7. This CDR3 spans 15 amino acids. In nucleotides, the CDR3 is TGTGCCAGCAGCATTAACAGGGGGACAAACTATGGCTACACCTTC. Translation: CASSINRGTNYGYTF.

V usage is TRBV5-1 and J usage is TRBJ2-7; TRBD1 aligns across 9 bases. Germline CDR1 SGHRS, CDR2 YFSETQ. CDR3 length: 14 residues. Unmatched junction bases numbered 7, after V lost 5 bases and J lost 4 bases. This CDR3 reads CASSIQGAGYEQYF. CDR3 DNA sequence: TGCGCCAGCAGTATACAGGGGGCTGGATACGAGCAGTACTTC.

This clone occurred once. The chain couples TRBV18 to TRBJ2-5, with a weak D call TRBD1 (6 bases). In germline, CDR1 is KGHSH, CDR2 LQKENI. This CDR3 contains 14 residues. Trimming left V 1 base short and J 1 base short, with 7 bases between. This CDR3 reads CASSPQDSQETQYF. Here the CDR3 DNA reads TGTGCCAGCTCACCACAGGACAGCCAAGAGACCCAGTACTTC.

This clone was observed a few times. The V gene is TRBV4-3, the J gene TRBJ2-5; 7 nucleotides agree with TRBD2. This CDR3 is built from 18 residues. V dropped 0 bases and J dropped 5; count of bases not matched to a gene: 15. Germline loops: CDR1 LGHNA, CDR2 YSLEER. DNA of the CDR3: TGCGCCAGCAGCCAAGATCTAAGAACCGGAATCGGGGGGGAGACCCAGTACTTC. Protein product: CASSQDLRTGIGGETQYF.

The CDR3 DNA reads as TGCGCCAGCAGACCCGGAACCGGGACAGGTGACAATGAGCAGTTCTTC. Translating it yields CASRPGTGTGDNEQFF. The J gene is TRBJ2-1, the V gene TRBV4-1, with TRBD1 matching 8 bases. Germline values: CDR1 MGHRA, CDR2 YSYEKL. The CDR3 contains 16 residues. Unmatched junction bases numbered 12, after V lost 6 bases and J lost 5 bases.

The V gene is TRBV4-1, the J gene TRBJ2-3; D unresolved. The CDR3 spans 13 residues. Germline-derived CDR1 and CDR2 are MGHRA and YSYEKL. V lost 4 bases and J 0 bases, leaving 5 bases between the germline ends. The CDR3 nucleotides are TGCGCCAGCAGCCTTACTAGCACAGATACGCAGTATTTT. Translation gives CASSLTSTDTQYF.

As DNA, the CDR3 is TGTGCCTGGAGTGAAGGGGGAGATGGCTACACCTTC. It encodes CAWSEGGDGYTF. The rearrangement joins TRBV30 to TRBJ1-2, with D possibly TRBD1 on 6 matching bases. Trimming stripped 1 base from V and 6 bases from J, with 9 bases between. CDR1 GTSNPN and CDR2 SVGIG come from the germline V gene (reference sequence). The CDR3 runs 12 residues.

The chain is built from TRBV19 and TRBJ1-5; TRBD1 matches 12 bases. Trimming removed 5 bases from V and 3 bases from J; junction bases left unmatched: 5. This CDR3 region has 16 residues. Germline lookup yields CDR1 LNHDA and CDR2 SQIVND (reference sequence). CDR3 nucleotide sequence: TGTGCCAGTAGTCCGGGACAGGGGGCGAACAATCAGCCCCAGCATTTT. Translation: CASSPGQGANNQPQHF.

The rearrangement uses TRBV19 and TRBJ2-7; D unclear. This CDR3 region has 16 residues. V shed 3 bases and J shed 2 bases, with 17 bases lying between them. CDR1 and CDR2 (germline): LNHDA, SQIVND (reference sequence). Written as DNA, the CDR3 is TGTGCCAGTAGTATTGAGTACGAGAATTCGCCCTACGAGCAGTACTTC. This translates into CASSIEYENSPYEQYF.

V gene TRBV29-1 combines with J gene TRBJ2-3; D is perhaps TRBD2 (6 bases). V was trimmed by 2 bases and J by 5 bases, leaving 8 bases between them. The germline gives CDR1 SQVTM, CDR2 ANQGSEA. The CDR3 covers 12 residues. CDR3 DNA: TGCAGCGTTGAATGGAGGGAAGATACGCAGTATTTT. As protein: CSVEWREDTQYF.

This clone was found once. This chain uses TRBV10-3 with TRBJ2-1, with TRBD2 matching 14 bases. The germline V gene has CDR1 ENHRY and CDR2 SYGVKD. The CDR3 totals 17 residues. The trim removed 3 bases at V and 9 bases at J, leaving 10 bases unmatched. CDR3 loop: CAISDPGTSGREGEQFF. CDR3 coding DNA: TGTGCCATCAGTGATCCGGGGACTAGCGGGAGAGAGGGTGAGCAGTTCTTC.

This chain links TRBV6-4 with TRBJ2-3; 10 positions match TRBD2. The length of the CDR3 is 14 residues. CDR1 is MRHNA and CDR2 is SNTAGT in the germline V gene. The junction had 0 bases not matched to a gene; V was cut back by 5 bases and J by 1 base. The CDR3 sequence: CASSLAGGTDTQYF. The DNA of the CDR3 is TGTGCCAGCAGTCTAGCGGGGGGCACAGATACGCAGTATTTT.

V gene TRBV6-4 combines with J gene TRBJ2-7; 8 nucleotides line up with TRBD1. Looked up from germline, CDR1 is MRHNA and CDR2 is SNTAGT. The CDR3 runs 13 residues. V was clipped by 7 bases and J by 7 bases; unmatched bases: 9. The DNA of the CDR3 is TGTGCCAGCACCCCCAGACAGGGGAAAGAGCAGTACTTC. Protein product: CASTPRQGKEQYF.

This clone was observed a handful of times. This chain links TRBV6-1 with TRBJ1-1; TRBD1 matches at 10 bases. V lost 5 bases, J lost 1 base, and 4 bases stayed unmatched. CDR3 length: 15 amino acids. The germline V gene has CDR1 MNHNS and CDR2 SASEGT. CDR3 loop: CASSPGQGGNTEAFF. In DNA, the CDR3 is TGTGCCAGCAGTCCCGGACAGGGGGGGAACACTGAAGCTTTCTTT.

J is TRBJ2-7 and V is TRBV28, with TRBD1 matching over 10 bases. CDR1 is MDHEN, CDR2 SYDVKM, per germline. J was trimmed by 6 bases and V by 5 bases; bases with no gene match: 13. The CDR3 covers 16 residues. This CDR3 reads CASSRRPGQGMGEQYF. CDR3 bases: TGTGCCAGCAGTAGACGGCCGGGACAGGGGATGGGCGAGCAGTACTTC. The variable domain in full, with the rest retrieved from reference TRBV28 and TRBJ2-7, is DVKVTQSSRYLVKRTGEKVFLECVQDMDHENMFWYRQDPGLGLRLIYFSYDVKMKEKGDIPEGYSVSREKKERFSLILESASTNQTSMYLCASSRRPGQGMGEQYFGPGTRLTVT.

J is TRBJ2-7 and V is TRBV5-1, with 9 nucleotides matching TRBD2. Germline V gene sequence: CDR1 SGHRS, CDR2 YFSETQ. The V gene end was trimmed by 5 bases and the J gene end by 4 bases; junction bases not matched to a gene: 7. CDR3 size: 14 residues. The CDR3 loop reads CASRDGTSSYEQYF. CDR3 DNA sequence: TGCGCCAGCAGAGACGGGACTAGCAGTTACGAGCAGTACTTC.

The chain recombines TRBV7-2 with TRBJ2-2; 9 bases are shared with TRBD2. This CDR3 comprises 16 residues. CDR1 SGHTA and CDR2 FQGNSA come from the germline V gene. With 4 bases clipped from V and 7 bases from J, the junction kept 10 bases outside the gene matches. This CDR3 is CASSSQGGRAGGELFF. CDR3 in DNA: TGTGCCAGCAGCTCCCAGGGCGGGAGGGCCGGCGGGGAGCTGTTTTTT.

J is TRBJ2-2 and V is TRBV9; a weak D match, TRBD2 (5 bases). V was cut by 0 bases and J by 9 bases, with 9 bases left in between. The CDR3 is made up of 13 amino acids. In germline, CDR1 is SGDLS, CDR2 YYNGEE. The CDR3 loop is CASSVAPGRELFF. Written as DNA, the CDR3 is TGTGCCAGCAGCGTAGCCCCCGGGAGGGAGCTGTTTTTT. The full variable domain, rest sourced from reference TRBV9 and TRBJ2-2, is DSGVTQTPKHLITATGQRVTLRCSPRSGDLSVYWYQQSLDQGLQFLIQYYNGEERAKGNILERFSAQQFPDLHSELNLSSLELGDSALYFCASSVAPGRELFFGEGSRLTVL.

The gene calls are TRBV5-1 and TRBJ1-1, with D hard to call. V lost 4 bases and J 4 bases, leaving 11 bases between the germline ends. The CDR3 extends over 13 amino acids. From germline, CDR1 is SGHRS and CDR2 YFSETQ. CDR3 region: CASSADWVTEAFF. As DNA, the CDR3 is TGCGCCAGCAGCGCCGACTGGGTCACTGAAGCTTTCTTT.

The gene calls are TRBV2 and TRBJ1-5, with unresolved D. Trimming took off 6 bases at V and 1 base at J, with 7 bases between the two ends. The CDR3 runs to 13 residues. Germline-derived CDR1 and CDR2 are SNHLY and FYNNEI. The CDR3 protein is CASRGGSNQPQHF. The DNA of the CDR3 is TGTGCCAGCAGGGGAGGGAGCAATCAGCCCCAGCATTTT.

This sequence joins TRBV28 and TRBJ1-4, with D possibly TRBD1 on 5 matching bases. Per the germline V gene, CDR1 is MDHEN and CDR2 is SYDVKM. With 6 bases removed from V and 13 bases from J, the gap between germline ends came to 18 bases. This CDR3 spans 13 amino acids. CDR3 sequence reads: CASRLQGVGLLFF. The CDR3 DNA is TGTGCCAGCAGACTACAAGGGGTGGGGCTACTGTTTTTT.

This chain links TRBV7-2 with TRBJ2-1; 12 positions agree with TRBD1. CDR1 SGHTA and CDR2 FQGNSA come from the germline V gene. The J segment lost 11 bases and the V segment lost 5 bases, leaving 10 bases of the junction unmatched. The CDR3 is 15 amino acids. DNA for the CDR3: TGTGCCAGCAGCCAAATTGGGACAGGGGGCGGACAGCAGTTCTTC. Its protein product is CASSQIGTGGGQQFF.

This clone was recorded a few times. The CDR3 loop reads CASSQALYGAGYEQYF. In DNA form, the CDR3 reads TGCGCCAGCAGCCAAGCCCTATATGGAGCGGGTTACGAGCAGTACTTC. The chain uses TRBV4-1 and TRBJ2-7, with D maybe TRBD2 (6 bases). Germline V lookup: CDR1 MGHRA, CDR2 YSYEKL. V shed 1 base and J shed 4 bases, with 17 bases lying between them. This CDR3 contains 16 residues.

V is TRBV4-2 and J is TRBJ2-7; D ambiguous. V lost 1 base to trimming and J lost 5 bases, with 12 bases between them. The CDR3 consists of 14 residues. Per germline, CDR1 LGHNA and CDR2 YNFKEQ. The CDR3 DNA reads TGTGCCAGCAGCCAAGGGGCCAGGCAGGACGAGCAGTACTTC. Protein product: CASSQGARQDEQYF.

This clone was seen a few times. The chain couples TRBV4-1 to TRBJ2-3, with D perhaps matching TRBD2 (5 bases). The ends were cut back, 1 base at V and 1 base at J, with 12 bases in the middle. The CDR3 is made up of 16 amino acids. The germline V gene has CDR1 MGHRA and CDR2 YSYEKL. CDR3 sequence: CASSQVVRAGTDTQYF. In DNA, the CDR3 is TGCGCCAGCAGCCAAGTGGTGCGGGCGGGCACAGATACGCAGTATTTT.

The rearrangement joins TRBV5-1 to TRBJ1-1; possibly TRBD1 for D (6 bases). CDR1 and CDR2 (germline): SGHRS, YFSETQ. This CDR3 contains 14 residues. V was trimmed by 2 bases and J by 1 base, leaving 9 bases between them. The CDR3 spells CASSFPGQNTEAFF. CDR3 in DNA: TGCGCCAGCAGCTTCCCGGGACAGAACACTGAAGCTTTCTTT.

This clone was recorded a few times. CDR3 amino acids: CASSSGLAGGTDTQYF. Written as DNA, the CDR3 is TGCGCCAGCAGCTCGGGACTAGCGGGAGGCACAGATACGCAGTATTTT. The gene calls are TRBV5-1 and TRBJ2-3; 14 bases line up with TRBD2. Germline V gene data show CDR1 as SGHRS and CDR2 as YFSETQ. The CDR3 sequence is 16 residues long. V trimming: 3 bases; J trimming: 1 base; junction bases outside the gene matches: 1.